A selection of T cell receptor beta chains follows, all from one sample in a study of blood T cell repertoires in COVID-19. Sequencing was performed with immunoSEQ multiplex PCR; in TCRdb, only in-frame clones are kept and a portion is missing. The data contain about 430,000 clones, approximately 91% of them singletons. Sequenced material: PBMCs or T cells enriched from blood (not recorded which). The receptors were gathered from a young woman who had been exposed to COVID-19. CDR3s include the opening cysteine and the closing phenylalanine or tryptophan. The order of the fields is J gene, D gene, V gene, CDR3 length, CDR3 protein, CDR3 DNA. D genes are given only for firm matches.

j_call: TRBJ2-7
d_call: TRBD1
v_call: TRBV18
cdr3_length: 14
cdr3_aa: CASSPQTGGIWQYF
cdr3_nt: TGTGCCAGCTCACCTCAGACAGGGGGCATCTGGCAGTACTTC

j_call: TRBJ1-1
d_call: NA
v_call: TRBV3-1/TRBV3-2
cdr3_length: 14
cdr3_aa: CASSQGELYTEAFF
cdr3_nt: TGTGCCAGCAGCCAAGGAGAGTTATACACTGAAGCTTTCTTT

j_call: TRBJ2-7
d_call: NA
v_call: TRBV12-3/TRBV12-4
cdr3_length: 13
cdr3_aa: CASSLTVFYEQYF
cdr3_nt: TGTGCCAGCAGTTTAACAGTGTTCTACGAGCAGTACTTC

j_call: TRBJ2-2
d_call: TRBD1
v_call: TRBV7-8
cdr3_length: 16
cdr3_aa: CASSYRDRALGGELFF
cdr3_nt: TGTGCCAGCAGCTACCGGGACAGGGCCCTGGGTGGGGAGCTGTTTTTT

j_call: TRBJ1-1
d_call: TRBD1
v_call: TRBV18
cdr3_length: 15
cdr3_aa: CASSLRTGEPWEAFF
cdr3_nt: TGTGCCAGCTCACTACGGACAGGGGAACCCTGGGAAGCTTTCTTT

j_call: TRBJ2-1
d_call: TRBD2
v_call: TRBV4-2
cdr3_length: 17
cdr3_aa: CASSQEGTSGSSDEQFF
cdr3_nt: TGTGCCAGCAGCCAAGAGGGGACTAGCGGGAGTAGTGATGAGCAGTTCTTC

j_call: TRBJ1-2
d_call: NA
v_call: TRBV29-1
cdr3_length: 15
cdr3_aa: CSVTRDTKRLGGYTF
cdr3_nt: TGCAGTGTCACTCGGGACACGAAGCGCCTCGGTGGCTACACCTTC

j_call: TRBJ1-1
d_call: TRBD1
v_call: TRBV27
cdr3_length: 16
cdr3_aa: CASSLKAGGGGTEAFF
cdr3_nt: TGTGCCAGCAGTTTAAAGGCAGGGGGCGGGGGCACTGAAGCTTTCTTT

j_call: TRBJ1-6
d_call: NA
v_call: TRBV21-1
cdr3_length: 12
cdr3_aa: CATVTGCSPLHF
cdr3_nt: TGTGCCACCGTGACAGGGTGTTCACCCCTCCACTTT

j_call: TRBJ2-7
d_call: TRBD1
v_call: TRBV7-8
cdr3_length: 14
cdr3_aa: CASSIGTADYEQYF
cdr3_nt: TGTGCCAGCAGCATAGGGACAGCCGACTACGAGCAGTACTTC

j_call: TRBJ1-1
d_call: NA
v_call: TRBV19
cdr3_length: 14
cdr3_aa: CASSPPLGSPEAFF
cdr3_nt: TGTGCCAGTAGTCCCCCACTGGGGAGTCCTGAAGCTTTCTTT

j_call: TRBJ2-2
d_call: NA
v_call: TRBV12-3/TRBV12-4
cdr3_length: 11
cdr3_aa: CASSFGGELFF
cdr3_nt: TGTGCCAGCAGTTTTGGCGGGGAGCTGTTTTTT

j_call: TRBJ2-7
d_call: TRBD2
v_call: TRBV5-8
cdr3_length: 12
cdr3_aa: CASSRGGYEQYF
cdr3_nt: TGTGCCAGCAGCCGCGGGGGTTACGAGCAGTACTTC

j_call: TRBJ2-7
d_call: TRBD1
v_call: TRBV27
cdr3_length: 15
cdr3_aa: CASRPGTGGLYEQYF
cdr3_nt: TGTGCCAGCAGACCCGGGACAGGGGGCTTGTACGAGCAGTACTTC